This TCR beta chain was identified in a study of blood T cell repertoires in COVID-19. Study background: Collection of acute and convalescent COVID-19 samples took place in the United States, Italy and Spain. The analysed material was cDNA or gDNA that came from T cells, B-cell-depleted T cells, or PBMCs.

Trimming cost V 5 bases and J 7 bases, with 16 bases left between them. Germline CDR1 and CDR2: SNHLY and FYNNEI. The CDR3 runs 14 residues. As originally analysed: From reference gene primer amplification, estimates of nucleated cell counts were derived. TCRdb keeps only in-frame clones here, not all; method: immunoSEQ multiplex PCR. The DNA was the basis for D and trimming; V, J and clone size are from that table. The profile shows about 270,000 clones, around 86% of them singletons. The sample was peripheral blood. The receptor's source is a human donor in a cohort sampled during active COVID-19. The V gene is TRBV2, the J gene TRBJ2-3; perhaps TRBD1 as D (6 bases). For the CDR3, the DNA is TGTGCCAGCAGTTTCAGGGGAGCGTACCATACGCAGTATTTT. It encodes CASSFRGAYHTQYF.